These 11 T cell receptor beta chains were all obtained from the same sample, sequenced in a study of T cell responses to AZD1222 COVID-19 vaccine. Profiled with immunoSEQ multiplex PCR; TCRdb holds only in-frame clones, not every one. The profile shows roughly 150,000 clones, 80% to 90% of them singletons. Sequenced material: peripheral blood, taken on day 0 of AZD1222 vaccination. All receptors come from an adult in good health.

The rearrangement joins TRBV6-5 to TRBJ2-6; D remains ambiguous. V dropped 7 bases and J dropped 0 bases, with 10 bases sitting between them. In germline, CDR1 is MNHEY, CDR2 SVGAGI. The CDR3 spans 15 residues. The CDR3 region has the DNA TGTGCCAGCAAGCTATCAAACTCTGGGGCCAACGTCCTGACTTTC. Translated, it gives CASKLSNSGANVLTF.

The chain carries TRBV2 and TRBJ2-5; D gene ambiguous. This CDR3 is built from 10 residues. Trimming removed 6 bases at V and 5 bases at J, with 4 bases between. CDR1 and CDR2 (germline): SNHLY, FYNNEI. DNA of the CDR3: TGTGCCAGCAGAACGGAGACCCAGTACTTC. Its protein product is CASRTETQYF.

This clone has more than one count but fewer than ten. The rearrangement joins TRBV7-2 to TRBJ1-5; TRBD1 might be the D (5 bases). The germline CDR1 and CDR2 sequences are SGHTA and FQGNSA. CDR3 length equals 16 residues. V dropped 1 base and J dropped 0 bases, with 10 bases sitting between them. The CDR3 nucleotides are TGTGCCAGCAGCTTAGTGTCAGGGTCTAGCAATCAGCCCCAGCATTTT. Translated: CASSLVSGSSNQPQHF.

V is TRBV20-1 and J is TRBJ2-1, with D unclear. The CDR3 consists of 11 residues. Trimming cost V 2 bases and J 8 bases, with 7 bases left between them. Germline CDR1 reads DFQATT; CDR2 reads SNEGSKA (reference sequence). DNA for the CDR3: TGCAGTGCTAGACCTGGCTATGAGCAGTTCTTC. Its translation: CSARPGYEQFF.

The chain has TRBV5-6 and TRBJ2-7; no reliable D call. Trimming stripped 3 bases from V and 7 bases from J, with 8 bases between. This CDR3 has 11 amino acids. CDR1 is SGHDT and CDR2 is YYEEEE in the germline V gene. CDR3 sequence reads: CASSSSEEQYF. As DNA, the CDR3 is TGTGCCAGCAGCTCCAGTGAGGAGCAGTACTTC.

This chain connects TRBV19 to TRBJ2-7, with D tentatively TRBD2 (5 bases). Trimming took 4 bases from V and 0 from J, leaving 13 bases between them. CDR1 LNHDA and CDR2 SQIVND come from the germline V gene (reference sequence). The CDR3 spans 15 residues. In DNA, the CDR3 is TGTGCCAGTAGTACCCCTACGGGGAACTCCTACGAGCAGTACTTC. Translation: CASSTPTGNSYEQYF. Full variable domain (missing parts from reference TRBV19 and TRBJ2-7): DGGITQSPKYLFRKEGQNVTLSCEQNLNHDAMYWYRQDPGQGLRLIYYSQIVNDFQKGDIAEGYSVSREKKESFPLTVTSAQKNPTAFYLCASSTPTGNSYEQYFGPGTRLTVT.

This clone occurred once. This chain uses TRBV5-6 with TRBJ2-5; the match to TRBD1 covers 7 bases. The CDR3 extends over 15 amino acids. Germline lookup yields CDR1 SGHDT and CDR2 YYEEEE. The J segment lost 6 bases and the V segment lost 0 bases, leaving 8 bases of the junction unmatched. This CDR3 is CASSLGQGSAKTQYF. The CDR3 DNA reads as TGTGCCAGCAGCTTGGGACAGGGCTCGGCGAAGACCCAGTACTTC. Together with reference TRBV5-6 and TRBJ2-5, the CDR3 gives the full variable domain: DAGVTQSPTHLIKTRGQQVTLRCSPKSGHDTVSWYQQALGQGPQFIFQYYEEEERQRGNFPDRFSGHQFPNYSSELNVNALLLGDSALYLCASSLGQGSAKTQYFGPGTRLLVL.

This clone was observed a few times. This chain uses TRBV14 with TRBJ2-1; D may be TRBD2 (7 bases). The CDR3 contains 14 residues. The V gene lost 8 bases and the J gene lost 10 bases, with 21 bases spanning the gap. CDR1 SGHDN and CDR2 FVKESK come from the germline V gene. In nucleotides, the CDR3 is TGTGCCAGCGGTAATGGGGGGGGGCCCTACGAGCAGTTCTTC. It encodes CASGNGGGPYEQFF.

The chain combines TRBV6-1 with TRBJ2-5; the D call may be TRBD1 or TRBD2 (5 bases each). The CDR3 is 13 residues long. The germline V and J ends were trimmed by 8 bases and 0 bases, with 10 bases remaining between them. Germline V gene sequence: CDR1 MNHNS, CDR2 SASEGT. The CDR3 DNA is TGTGCCAGCGGGGGATCGTACCAAGAGACCCAGTACTTC. The encoded protein is CASGGSYQETQYF.

The V call is TRBV19, the J call TRBJ2-3; D call uncertain. V was trimmed by 4 bases and J by 6 bases, leaving 17 bases between them. Germline CDR1 reads LNHDA; CDR2 reads SQIVND (reference sequence). CDR3 length equals 15 residues. The CDR3 DNA is TGTGCCAGTAGTACTGGACCGGGTAACGTGGATACGCAGTATTTT. Its protein product is CASSTGPGNVDTQYF. Looking up the rest from reference TRBV19 and TRBJ2-3 gives the full variable domain: DGGITQSPKYLFRKEGQNVTLSCEQNLNHDAMYWYRQDPGQGLRLIYYSQIVNDFQKGDIAEGYSVSREKKESFPLTVTSAQKNPTAFYLCASSTGPGNVDTQYFGPGTRLTVL.

The rearrangement links TRBV5-1 to TRBJ2-5, with TRBD1 as a possible D gene (5 bases). CDR1 and CDR2 (germline): SGHRS, YFSETQ. This CDR3 is built from 13 residues. With 4 bases removed from V and 5 bases from J, the gap between germline ends came to 12 bases. CDR3 residues: CASSPLKGETQYF. The CDR3 DNA follows: TGCGCCAGCAGCCCTCTCAAGGGGGAGACCCAGTACTTC.